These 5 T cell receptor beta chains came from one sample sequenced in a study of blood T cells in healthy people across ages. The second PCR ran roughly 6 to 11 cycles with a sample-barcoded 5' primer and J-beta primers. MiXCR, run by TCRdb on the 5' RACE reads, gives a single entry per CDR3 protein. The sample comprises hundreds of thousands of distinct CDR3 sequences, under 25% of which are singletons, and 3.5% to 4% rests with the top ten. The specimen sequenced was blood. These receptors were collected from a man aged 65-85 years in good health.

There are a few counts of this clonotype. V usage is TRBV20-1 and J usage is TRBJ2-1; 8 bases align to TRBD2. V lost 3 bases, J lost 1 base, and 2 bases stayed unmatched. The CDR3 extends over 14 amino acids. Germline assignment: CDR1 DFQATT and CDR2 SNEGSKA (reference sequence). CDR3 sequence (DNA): TGCAGTGCTAGCGGACTAGCATCCTACAATGAGCAGTTCTTC. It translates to CSASGLASYNEQFF.

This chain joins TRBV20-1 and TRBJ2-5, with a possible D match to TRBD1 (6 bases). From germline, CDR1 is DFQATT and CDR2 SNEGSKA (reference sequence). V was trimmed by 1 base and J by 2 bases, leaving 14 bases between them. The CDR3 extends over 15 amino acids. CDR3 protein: CSARGLGQQQETQYF. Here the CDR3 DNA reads TGCAGTGCTAGAGGTCTGGGACAACAACAAGAGACCCAGTACTTC.

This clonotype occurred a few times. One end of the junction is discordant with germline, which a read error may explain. CDR3 in amino acids: CAGSDTGTSGSNEQFF. The CDR3 bases are TGCGCCGGCAGTGATACCGGGACTAGCGGAAGCAATGAGCAGTTCTTC. The chain joins TRBV10-1 to TRBJ2-1, with 11 bases that match TRBD2. This CDR3 has 16 amino acids. In germline, CDR1 is WNHNN, CDR2 SYGVQD (reference sequence).

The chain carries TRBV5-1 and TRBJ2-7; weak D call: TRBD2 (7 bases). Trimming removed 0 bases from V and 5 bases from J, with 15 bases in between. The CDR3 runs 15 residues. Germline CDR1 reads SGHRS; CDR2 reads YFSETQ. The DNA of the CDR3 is TGCGCCAGCAGCTTGGTCGGGGGGCCTCGGAACGAGCAGTACTTC. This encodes CASSLVGGPRNEQYF.

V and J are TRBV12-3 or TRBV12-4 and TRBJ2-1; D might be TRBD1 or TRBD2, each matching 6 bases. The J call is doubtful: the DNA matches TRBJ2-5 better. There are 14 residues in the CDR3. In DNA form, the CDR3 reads TGTGCCAGCAGTTTCTCGGGGGCCCAAGAGACCCAGTACTTC. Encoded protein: CASSFSGAQETQYF.